The clone carrying this TCR beta chain has a single count. Authors' data handling: Amplifying reference gene primers gave estimates of nucleated cell counts. Sequencing was performed with immunoSEQ multiplex PCR; in TCRdb, only in-frame clones are kept and a portion is missing. V, J and clone size derive from that table, while D and trimming were established from the DNA sequence. Among some 150,000 clones listed, 75% to 90% were seen once. Looked up from germline, CDR1 is LGHDT and CDR2 is YNNKEL (reference sequence). Trimming at V came to 4 bases and at J to 8 bases, leaving 8 bases not matched to a gene. There are 15 residues in the CDR3. This sample was taken from a study of blood T cell repertoires in COVID-19.

Material for sequencing was peripheral blood. This TCR was sampled from a woman aged 40-49 years with acute or convalescent COVID-19. The rearrangement joins TRBV3-1 (or the pseudogene TRBV3-2) to TRBJ2-1; the match to TRBD1 covers 10 bases. The CDR3 DNA is TGTGCCAGCAGCCCGGGACAGGGGCGTCCGGATGAGCAGTTCTTC. Encoded protein: CASSPGQGRPDEQFF.